The following is a TCR beta chain sequence with its context. This sample includes further DNA sequences coding for the same CDR3. Time point described: blood from clinic visit 5 months post-surgery; TSC patient then seizure free. In germline, CDR1 is MNHEY, CDR2 SMNVEV (reference sequence). This CDR3 region has 13 residues. J gave up 5 bases and V 3 bases, and 2 bases lay outside the gene matches. This sample is part of a study of brain T cells in children with intractable seizures. Sequencing used immunoSEQ multiplex PCR; TCRdb keeps in-frame clones, though not all of them. The table has 340,000 or so clones, 93% seen once.

The sequence was collected from a boy younger than two with tuberous sclerosis and intractable seizures. V and J are TRBV27 and TRBJ2-5, with TRBD2 identical over 8 bases. The sequencing here drew on peripheral blood, taken less than 6 months after surgery. This CDR3 reads CASSFGGGETQYF. CDR3 sequence (DNA): TGTGCCAGCAGTTTCGGCGGGGGGGAGACCCAGTACTTC.